One sample yielded the 25 T cell receptor beta chains listed below, sequenced in a study of blood T cell repertoires in COVID-19. The assay was immunoSEQ multiplex PCR, and TCRdb's table has in-frame clones only and misses some. The profile covers around 120,000 clones, with 75% to 90% appearing a single time and less than 2.5% taken by the ten largest. Sequenced sample: PBMCs or T cells enriched from blood (not recorded which). Source of these receptors: a woman in her fifties or sixties who had recovered from COVID-19.

The rearrangement uses TRBV9 and TRBJ2-2, with D hard to call. Trimming removed 3 bases at V and 8 bases at J, with 8 bases between. The CDR3 runs to 12 residues. Germline CDR1 and CDR2: SGDLS and YYNGEE. CDR3 in DNA: TGTGCCAGCAGCGGAGATATAGGGGAGCTGTTTTTT. Translated, it gives CASSGDIGELFF.

This chain connects TRBV14 to TRBJ2-7; TRBD2 agrees at 8 bases. Germline lookup yields CDR1 SGHDN and CDR2 FVKESK. Trimming removed 1 base from V and 4 bases from J; junction bases left unmatched: 3. CDR3 length equals 14 residues. For the CDR3, the DNA is TGTGCCAGCAGCCAAGTCGGGGGGGCTTACGAGCAGTACTTC. Protein product: CASSQVGGAYEQYF. The whole variable domain, filled in from reference TRBV14 and TRBJ2-7, reads EAGVTQFPSHSVIEKGQTVTLRCDPISGHDNLYWYRRVMGKEIKFLLHFVKESKQDESGMPNNRFLAERTGGTYSTLKVQPAELEDSGVYFCASSQVGGAYEQYFGPGTRLTVT.

The rearrangement joins TRBV7-2 to TRBJ1-1; 7 nucleotides align to TRBD1. The CDR3 has 15 amino acids. Germline trimming cut 2 bases from V and 6 bases from J; bases unmatched to any gene: 9. The germline V gene encodes CDR1 SGHTA and CDR2 FQGNSA. In DNA form, the CDR3 reads TGTGCCAGCAGCTTACTTGGGGGAACAGGGGCTGAAGCTTTCTTT. Encoded protein: CASSLLGGTGAEAFF.

The chain couples TRBV2 to TRBJ2-2, with 8 bases that match TRBD1. The length of the CDR3 is 16 residues. J lost 1 base, V lost 6 bases, and 7 bases had no gene match. CDR1 is SNHLY, CDR2 FYNNEI, per germline. The CDR3 loop is CASRYIGQGNTGELFF. In nucleotides, the CDR3 is TGTGCCAGCAGATATATAGGACAGGGGAACACCGGGGAGCTGTTTTTT.

This rearrangement joins TRBV3-1 (or the pseudogene TRBV3-2) to TRBJ2-2; 10 positions match TRBD1. V lost 1 base, J lost 5 bases, and 22 bases stayed unmatched. CDR1 and CDR2 (germline): LGHDT, YNNKEL (reference sequence). The CDR3 has 22 residues. The CDR3 is CASSQVLRLPWYGTGDTGELFF. The CDR3 DNA reads as TGTGCCAGCAGCCAAGTTCTTCGCTTACCTTGGTACGGGACAGGGGATACCGGGGAGCTGTTTTTT.

This chain uses TRBV19 with TRBJ2-7; 7 bases fit TRBD1. V shed 7 bases, J shed 3 bases, and the junction held 15 bases outside the gene matches. Germline values: CDR1 LNHDA, CDR2 SQIVND (reference sequence). CDR3 length equals 16 residues. Here the CDR3 DNA reads TGTGCCAGTACCTTTGATCACGGACAGGCGGGCTACGAGCAGTACTTC. Translated, it gives CASTFDHGQAGYEQYF. Filled out from reference TRBV19 and TRBJ2-7, the complete variable domain reads DGGITQSPKYLFRKEGQNVTLSCEQNLNHDAMYWYRQDPGQGLRLIYYSQIVNDFQKGDIAEGYSVSREKKESFPLTVTSAQKNPTAFYLCASTFDHGQAGYEQYFGPGTRLTVT.

The chain joins TRBV29-1 to TRBJ1-2; D perhaps matches TRBD1 (6 bases). The CDR3 totals 14 residues. Trimming stripped 1 base from V and 8 bases from J, with 17 bases between. The V gene's germline CDR1 is SQVTM and CDR2 ANQGSEA. For the CDR3, the DNA is TGCAGCGTTGAAGTTCCGGGGGGCGCGAAAGGCTACACCTTC. It specifies CSVEVPGGAKGYTF.

This sequence joins TRBV4-3 and TRBJ1-3; D is possibly TRBD1 (5 bases). With 0 bases removed from V and 2 bases from J, the gap between germline ends came to 17 bases. The CDR3 extends over 18 amino acids. The germline gives CDR1 LGHNA, CDR2 YSLEER. In DNA form, the CDR3 reads TGCGCCAGCAGCCAAGATGGCGCCGACAGCGCTACTGGAAACACCATATATTTT. It codes for CASSQDGADSATGNTIYF.

The rearrangement uses TRBV7-9 and TRBJ1-4; D is unclear. V was clipped by 1 base and J by 3 bases, with 6 bases between them. The CDR3 consists of 14 residues. CDR1 SEHNR and CDR2 FQNEAQ come from the germline V gene (reference sequence). The CDR3 DNA sequence: TGTGCCAGCAGCTTAGTTGTCTCTAATGAAAAACTGTTTTTT. Translated: CASSLVVSNEKLFF. Filled out from reference TRBV7-9 and TRBJ1-4, the complete variable domain reads DTGVSQNPRHKITKRGQNVTFRCDPISEHNRLYWYRQTLGQGPEFLTYFQNEAQLEKSRLLSDRFSAERPKGSFSTLEIQRTEQGDSAMYLCASSLVVSNEKLFFGSGTQLSVL.

This clone appeared a single time. This chain connects TRBV5-5 to TRBJ1-2; 8 nucleotides line up with TRBD1. V lost 3 bases and J lost 3; bases outside the gene matches: 7. This CDR3 has 15 residues. Germline-derived CDR1 and CDR2 are SGHKS and YYEKEE (reference sequence). The CDR3 is CASSSRTGIDYGYTF. The CDR3 DNA sequence: TGTGCCAGCAGCTCGAGGACAGGGATTGACTATGGCTACACCTTC.

The chain uses TRBV3-1 (or the pseudogene TRBV3-2) and TRBJ2-7, with a possible D match to TRBD1 (6 bases). Trimming cost V 4 bases and J 3 bases, with 16 bases left between them. Germline V gene lookup returns CDR1 LGHDT and CDR2 YNNKEL (reference sequence). This CDR3 has 15 amino acids. The CDR3 protein is CASSPYRTADYEQYF. In nucleotides, the CDR3 is TGTGCCAGCAGCCCATACCGGACAGCCGACTACGAGCAGTACTTC.

The V and J genes are TRBV21-1 and TRBJ2-1; the table assigns TRBD2, which was not confirmed against the DNA. TRBV21-1 represents a pseudogene. This CDR3 contains 16 residues. For the CDR3, the DNA is TGTGCCAGCAGCAAATTTGGCGCGGGGGAGTTTCATGAGCAGTTCTTC. It codes for CASSKFGAGEFHEQFF.

J is TRBJ1-5 and V is TRBV5-1; D remains unclear. Germline V gene sequence: CDR1 SGHRS, CDR2 YFSETQ. Trimming removed 1 base at V and 3 bases at J, with 8 bases between. The CDR3 runs 14 residues. CDR3 in amino acids: CASSLIGNNQPQHF. The CDR3, as DNA: TGCGCCAGCAGCTTGATCGGGAACAATCAGCCCCAGCATTTT.

The V gene is TRBV29-1, the J gene TRBJ1-5, with 12 bases matching TRBD1. Germline V CDR1 and CDR2: SQVTM, ANQGSEA. The CDR3 is 14 residues long. V dropped 4 bases and J dropped 6; count of bases not matched to a gene: 4. The CDR3 is CSVGGTGGGQPQHF. In DNA form, the CDR3 reads TGCAGCGTTGGAGGGACAGGGGGCGGTCAGCCCCAGCATTTT. Variable domain in full (rest from reference TRBV29-1 and TRBJ1-5): SAVISQKPSRDICQRGTSLTIQCQVDSQVTMMFWYRQQPGQSLTLIATANQGSEATYESGFVIDKFPISRPNLTFSTLTVSNMSPEDSSIYLCSVGGTGGGQPQHFGDGTRLSIL.

The J gene is TRBJ2-1, the V gene TRBV5-1; TRBD1 agrees at 7 bases. The trim removed 3 bases at V and 0 bases at J, leaving 9 bases unmatched. There are 17 residues in the CDR3. The germline CDR1 and CDR2 sequences are SGHRS and YFSETQ. CDR3 region: CASSSPQGFSSYNEQFF. CDR3 DNA: TGCGCCAGCAGCTCGCCACAGGGGTTCAGCTCCTACAATGAGCAGTTCTTC.

V is TRBV5-1 and J is TRBJ2-7; D is uncertain. This CDR3 is built from 13 residues. V dropped 1 base and J dropped 1 base, with 6 bases sitting between them. Germline assignment: CDR1 SGHRS and CDR2 YFSETQ. The CDR3: CASSLWASYEQYF. DNA of the CDR3: TGCGCCAGCAGCTTGTGGGCATCCTACGAGCAGTACTTC.

The rearrangement links TRBV7-6 to TRBJ2-2, with TRBD1 identical over 10 bases. The CDR3 is made up of 15 amino acids. V trimming: 6 bases; J trimming: 3 bases; junction bases outside the gene matches: 4. CDR1 and CDR2 (germline): SGHVS, FNYEAQ. The CDR3 protein is CASRAGTGDTGELFF. CDR3 nucleotides: TGTGCCAGCAGGGCCGGGACAGGGGACACCGGGGAGCTGTTTTTT.

This chain links TRBV7-2 with TRBJ1-2, with TRBD1 matching over 7 bases. Germline CDR1 is SGHTA and CDR2 is FQGNSA. The CDR3 is 15 amino acids. Trimming at V came to 1 base and at J to 4 bases, leaving 6 bases not matched to a gene. CDR3 residues: CASSLGRGLSYGYTF. CDR3 nucleotide sequence: TGTGCCAGCAGCTTAGGAAGGGGGCTTAGCTATGGCTACACCTTC.

The chain employs TRBV5-6 and TRBJ2-7, with TRBD1 matching 7 bases. There are 13 residues in the CDR3. Germline loops: CDR1 SGHDT, CDR2 YYEEEE. J was trimmed by 4 bases and V by 0 bases; bases with no gene match: 1. CDR3: CASSLDRGYEQYF. CDR3 DNA: TGTGCCAGCAGCTTGGACAGGGGATACGAGCAGTACTTC.

The table lists this clone with a count of one. CDR3 sequence: CASSLENRGRSNGYTF. For the CDR3, the DNA is TGTGCCAGCAGCTTGGAAAACAGGGGGCGAAGCAATGGCTACACCTTC. This rearrangement joins TRBV5-6 to TRBJ1-2; 9 positions match TRBD1. The CDR3 totals 16 residues. The junction had 9 bases not matched to a gene; V was cut back by 0 bases and J by 6 bases. Per the germline V gene, CDR1 is SGHDT and CDR2 is YYEEEE. The entire variable domain, with the rest obtained from reference TRBV5-6 and TRBJ1-2, is as follows: DAGVTQSPTHLIKTRGQQVTLRCSPKSGHDTVSWYQQALGQGPQFIFQYYEEEERQRGNFPDRFSGHQFPNYSSELNVNALLLGDSALYLCASSLENRGRSNGYTFGSGTRLTVV.

This sequence joins TRBV7-9 and TRBJ2-5; 13 bases are a match to TRBD2. Germline-derived CDR1 and CDR2 are SEHNR and FQNEAQ (reference sequence). The CDR3 runs to 15 residues. V gave up 7 bases and J gave up 5 bases; unmatched junction bases: 7. The CDR3 DNA sequence: TGTGCCAGCACCGAAACTAGCGGGGGGGCGGAGACCCAGTACTTC. Amino acid sequence: CASTETSGGAETQYF.

The chain carries TRBV5-4 and TRBJ2-5; the D gene is possibly TRBD2 (5 bases). The CDR3 contains 15 residues. The V gene lost 4 bases and the J gene lost 2 bases, with 15 bases spanning the gap. In germline, CDR1 is SGHNT, CDR2 YYREEE (reference sequence). The CDR3 protein is CASSPQSGKQETQYF. The CDR3 DNA sequence: TGTGCCAGCAGCCCTCAATCGGGGAAGCAAGAGACCCAGTACTTC.

In its sample, this clone was seen once. This CDR3 is also generated by other DNA sequences in the sample. J is TRBJ2-5 and V is TRBV6-2 or TRBV6-3; weak D call: TRBD1 (5 bases). CDR1 MNHEY and CDR2 SVGEGT come from the germline V gene. Trimming shortened V by 0 bases and J by 4 bases, and 9 bases separated the two germline ends. The CDR3 loop spans 14 amino acids. The CDR3 loop is CASSYSRGGETQYF. The CDR3 region has the DNA TGTGCCAGCAGTTACTCTAGGGGTGGAGAGACCCAGTACTTC.

Regarding this clone: This sample also contains other DNA sequences that code for the same CDR3. The chain links TRBV7-2 to TRBJ2-7; 12 bases are shared with TRBD1. There are 15 residues in the CDR3. From germline, CDR1 is SGHTA and CDR2 FQGNSA. V trimming: 5 bases; J trimming: 7 bases; junction bases outside the gene matches: 9. CDR3 sequence reads: CASSLAGQGASEQYF. CDR3 in DNA: TGTGCCAGCAGCCTCGCGGGACAGGGGGCTAGTGAGCAGTACTTC.

The chain uses TRBV6-5 and TRBJ1-6; TRBD1 aligns across 7 bases. J gave up 3 bases and V 8 bases, and 4 bases lay outside the gene matches. The CDR3 covers 14 residues. Germline V gives CDR1 MNHEY, CDR2 SVGAGI. CDR3 residues: CASGQGGYNSPLHF. CDR3 coding DNA: TGTGCCAGCGGGCAGGGGGGCTATAATTCACCCCTCCACTTT.